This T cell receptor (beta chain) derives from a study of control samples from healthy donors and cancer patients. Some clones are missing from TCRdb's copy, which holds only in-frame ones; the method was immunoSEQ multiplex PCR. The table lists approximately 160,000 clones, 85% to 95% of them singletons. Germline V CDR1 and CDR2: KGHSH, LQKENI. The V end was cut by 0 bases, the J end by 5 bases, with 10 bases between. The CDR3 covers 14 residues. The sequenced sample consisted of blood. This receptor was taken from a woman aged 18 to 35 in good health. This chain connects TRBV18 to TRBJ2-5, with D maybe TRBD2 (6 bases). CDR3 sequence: CASSPPGLRETQYF. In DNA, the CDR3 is TGTGCCAGCTCACCACCGGGACTTAGGGAGACCCAGTACTTC.